Reported below is one TCR beta chain. The sample originates from a study of control samples from healthy donors and cancer patients. Clones were read by immunoSEQ multiplex PCR, and TCRdb kept only the in-frame ones, dropping some. The sample yields 90,000 to 150,000 clones, roughly 92% seen once. Germline V gene lookup returns CDR1 SGHTA and CDR2 FQGNSA. This CDR3 spans 15 amino acids. V was cut by 2 bases and J by 2 bases, with 12 bases left in between. This chain uses TRBV7-2 with TRBJ1-2; D is perhaps TRBD1 (5 bases). The sequenced sample was blood. The clonotype comes from a young woman in good health. CDR3 bases: TGTGCCAGCAGCTTATCCAGGGTGTCAAACTATGGCTACACCTTC. This translates into CASSLSRVSNYGYTF. Using reference TRBV7-2 and TRBJ1-2 for the parts outside the CDR3, the full variable domain is GAGVSQSPSNKVTEKGKDVELRCDPISGHTALYWYRQSLGQGLEFLIYFQGNSAPDKSGLPSDRFSAERTGGSVSTLTIQRTQQEDSAVYLCASSLSRVSNYGYTFGSGTRLTVV.